This T cell receptor (beta chain) was identified in a study of regulatory T cells in long-lasting Graves disease. Study observations and caveats: There were preferences for TRBV28, TRBJ1-2 and TRBJ2-5 in persistent disease.

This clonotype was counted ten times or more. Its antigen remains unidentified. The time point is: persistent/refractory GD, antithyroid drugs over 5 years with positive TRAb. Researchers made the TCR library from RNA that was extracted from PBMCs. Investigators report Graves' disease was diagnosed under American Thyroid Association guidelines. The V gene lost 2 bases and the J gene lost 2 bases, with 13 bases spanning the gap. The CDR3 runs to 15 residues. In germline, CDR1 is MNHEY, CDR2 SVGEGT. Arm-PCR of CDR3 regions with iRepertoire HTBI primers generated TCR beta libraries. TCRdb re-called the multiplex PCR reads with MiXCR, one entry per CDR3 protein. The table records around 510,000 distinct CDR3 sequences, 20% of them present only once.

Source: peripheral blood mononuclear cells (PBMCs), taken when the disease was refractory, from a patient treated with antithyroid drugs. The source of this sequence is a female donor with Graves disease. V gene TRBV6-2 or TRBV6-3 combines with J gene TRBJ2-7; possible D gene TRBD1, 5 bases. The CDR3 here is CASSYAAGLAYEQYF. DNA for the CDR3: TGTGCCAGCAGTTACGCGGCAGGGCTCGCCTACGAGCAGTACTTC.